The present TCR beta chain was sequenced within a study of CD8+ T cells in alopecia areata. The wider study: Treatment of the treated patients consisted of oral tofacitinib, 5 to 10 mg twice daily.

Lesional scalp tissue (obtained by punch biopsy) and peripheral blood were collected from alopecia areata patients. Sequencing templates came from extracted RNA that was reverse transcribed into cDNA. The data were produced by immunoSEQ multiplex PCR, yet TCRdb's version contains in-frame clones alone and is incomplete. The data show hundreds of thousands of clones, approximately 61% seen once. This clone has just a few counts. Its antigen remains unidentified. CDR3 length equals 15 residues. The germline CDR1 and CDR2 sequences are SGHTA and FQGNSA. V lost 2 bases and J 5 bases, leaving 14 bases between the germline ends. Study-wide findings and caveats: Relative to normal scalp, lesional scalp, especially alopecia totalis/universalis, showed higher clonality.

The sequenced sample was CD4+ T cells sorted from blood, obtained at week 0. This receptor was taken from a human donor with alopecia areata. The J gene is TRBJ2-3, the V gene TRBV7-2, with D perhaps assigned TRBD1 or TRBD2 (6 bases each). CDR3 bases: TGTGCCAGCAGCTTACTGACAGGAGCGGGAGATACGCAGTATTTT. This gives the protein CASSLLTGAGDTQYF. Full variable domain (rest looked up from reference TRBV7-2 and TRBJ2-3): GAGVSQSPSNKVTEKGKDVELRCDPISGHTALYWYRQSLGQGLEFLIYFQGNSAPDKSGLPSDRFSAERTGGSVSTLTIQRTQQEDSAVYLCASSLLTGAGDTQYFGPGTRLTVL.